A selection of T cell receptor beta chains follows, all from one sample in a study of metastatic and nonmetastatic thyroid tumors. TCRdb redid the clone calls on the PCR reads using MiXCR. The profile shows tens of thousands of clones, about 18% of them singletons. Sequencing was carried out using blood. These receptors were obtained from a female donor with papillary thyroid cancer or a benign thyroid nodule (not recorded which). Some clones in this sample may be carry-over from other donors' samples. Both conserved end residues are part of each CDR3. D genes are given only for firm matches. Size is stated for part of the rows, as once, few or many counts, or as a class when the clone is expanded.

clone size,J gene,V gene,D gene,CDR3 DNA,CDR3 protein
NA,TRBJ2-7,TRBV27,NA,TGTGCCAGCAGTTCGCAGATGGAGGGAAGCCCCTACGAGCAGTACTTC,CASSSQMEGSPYEQYF
many,TRBJ2-3,TRBV27,NA,TGTGCCAGCGGTAGTCCCCACACAGATACGCAGTATTTT,CASGSPHTDTQYF
many,TRBJ2-3,TRBV10-3,NA,TGTGCCATCAGTGGTTCCGGGGGAGATACGCAGTATTTT,CAISGSGGDTQYF
many,TRBJ1-2,TRBV6-5,NA,TGTGCCAGCAGTTCCTCCTCGGGGGGGGGAACTTCCTATGGCTACACCTTC,CASSSSSGGGTSYGYTF
NA,TRBJ2-7,TRBV20-1,NA,TGCAGTGTCGGATCCTCCTACGAGCAGTACTTC,CSVGSSYEQYF
many,TRBJ2-7,TRBV6-1,TRBD1,TGTGCCAGCAGTCGGGACAGGGGACACGAGCAGTACTTC,CASSRDRGHEQYF
many,TRBJ1-1,TRBV9,NA,TGTGCCAGCAGCGTAGCTGGAGTTGAGGGGACTGAAGCTTTCTTT,CASSVAGVEGTEAFF
few,TRBJ1-1,TRBV6-4,NA,TGTGCCATCAGTCCAAGCCTCCCGGGCCCTAACACTGAGGCTTTCTTT,CAISPSLPGPNTEAFF
NA,TRBJ1-1,TRBV25-1,TRBD1,TGTGCCAGCAGTGAACGGACAGGGGTGAACACTGAAGCTTTCTTT,CASSERTGVNTEAFF
many,TRBJ1-3,TRBV5-6,NA,TGTGCCAGCAGCCGCGGTGGCCCACTGGGAAACACCATATATTTT,CASSRGGPLGNTIYF
many,TRBJ2-3,TRBV7-3,TRBD2,TGTGCCAGCAGCTTACAGCCTAGCGGGATCACAGATACGCAGTATTTT,CASSLQPSGITDTQYF
few,TRBJ1-6,TRBV6-2/TRBV6-3,TRBD1,TGTGCCAGCAGTACAGGGGATCCGGATAATTCACCCCTCCACTTT,CASSTGDPDNSPLHF
medium-sized,TRBJ2-2,TRBV5-6,NA,TGTGCCAGCAGCTCTACGGATTTCAACACCGGGGAGCTGTTTTTT,CASSSTDFNTGELFF
few,TRBJ1-6,TRBV6-6,NA,TGTGCCAGCAGTTACTATCCGGGGATTGGCTCACCCCTCCACTTT,CASSYYPGIGSPLHF
many,TRBJ1-1,TRBV20-1,TRBD1,TGCAGTGCTAGAGCTCCCGGGACAGGGTTCACTGAAGCTTTCTTT,CSARAPGTGFTEAFF
many,TRBJ1-1,TRBV5-1,NA,TGCGCCAGCAGCTTGTGGAGTGGCACTGAAGCTTTCTTT,CASSLWSGTEAFF
many,TRBJ1-6,TRBV20-1,TRBD1,TGCAGTGCTAGGGAAGACAGGGGAAATTCACCCCTCCACTTT,CSAREDRGNSPLHF
NA,TRBJ2-7,TRBV2,NA,TGTGCCAGCATGGATGGGACGGTGGGCTACGAGCAGTACTTC,CASMDGTVGYEQYF
NA,TRBJ1-6,TRBV6-5,TRBD1,TGTGCCAGCAGTTACTCCGGGACAGGCGTTCAGTCACCCCTCCACTTT,CASSYSGTGVQSPLHF
few,TRBJ2-7,TRBV19,TRBD1,TGTGCCAGTAGTCTTGGACAGGGGTTCGCCTACGAGCAGTACTTC,CASSLGQGFAYEQYF
NA,TRBJ1-6,TRBV2,NA,TGTGCCAGCACACGGACTGCAAATTCACCCCTCCACTTT,CASTRTANSPLHF
NA,TRBJ2-7,TRBV5-1,TRBD2,TGCGCCAGCAGCTTCGGGACTAGCGGATCCTACGAGCAGTACTTC,CASSFGTSGSYEQYF
few,TRBJ1-6,TRBV12-5,NA,TGTGCTAGTGGTTTGAGGGCCTATAATTCACCCCTCCACTTT,CASGLRAYNSPLHF
NA,TRBJ1-1,TRBV7-9,NA,TGTGCCAGCAGCCGAAATATGAACACTGAAGCTTTCTTT,CASSRNMNTEAFF
few,TRBJ2-7,TRBV12-3/TRBV12-4,TRBD2,TGTGCCAGCAGCACAACTAGCGGGGGCTCCTACGAGCAGTACTTC,CASSTTSGGSYEQYF
once,TRBJ2-7,TRBV11-2,TRBD2,TGTGCCAGCAGCTTAGGTGCCCGATCTACTAGCGGGAGATACGAGCAGTACTTC,CASSLGARSTSGRYEQYF
many,TRBJ1-1,TRBV11-1,NA,TGTGCCAGCAGACGAGGACTAGAAAAGGGGATGAACACTGAAGCTTTCTTT,CASRRGLEKGMNTEAFF
NA,TRBJ1-1,TRBV28,TRBD1,TGTGCCAGCAGACAGGGACAGGGTGGAACTGAAGCTTTCTTT,CASRQGQGGTEAFF
many,TRBJ2-3,TRBV6-1,NA,TGTGCCAGCAGAAGGACAGGACTAACAGATACGCAGTATTTT,CASRRTGLTDTQYF
medium-sized,TRBJ2-2,TRBV5-8,TRBD1,TGTGCCAGCAGCAGGACAGGGGGCGCGTCGTTCACCGGGGAGCTGTTTTTT,CASSRTGGASFTGELFF
NA,TRBJ2-7,TRBV7-2,TRBD1,TGTGCCAGCCTTACGACAGGGACCTACGAGCAGTACTTC,CASLTTGTYEQYF
many,TRBJ2-7,TRBV2,TRBD2,TGTGCCAGCAAACTAGCGGCCCCGGGGGTTTACGAGCAGTACTTC,CASKLAAPGVYEQYF
NA,TRBJ1-2,TRBV14,NA,TGTGCCAGCAGCCAAGATTTTTTGTCGGGTTTAGGCTACACCTTC,CASSQDFLSGLGYTF
medium-sized,TRBJ1-3,TRBV12-3/TRBV12-4,NA,TGTGCCAGCAGTTTAATAGGGGGGGGAAACACCATATATTTT,CASSLIGGGNTIYF
many,TRBJ2-1,TRBV11-2,NA,TGTGCCAGCAGCCTCCAGTTGGGTGAGCAGTTCTTC,CASSLQLGEQFF
NA,TRBJ1-2,TRBV19,NA,TGTGCCAGTAGTATTCCCCGGGGGGAGAGCTATGGCTACACCTTC,CASSIPRGESYGYTF
many,TRBJ1-2,TRBV5-5,NA,TGTGCCAGCAACACCGGCCTGAACTATGGCTACACCTTC,CASNTGLNYGYTF
NA,TRBJ2-7,TRBV27,NA,TGTGCCAGCAGTTTAGGCCCCTACTCCTACGAGCAGTACTTC,CASSLGPYSYEQYF
NA,TRBJ2-3,TRBV5-1,NA,TGCGCCAGCAGCTTGGAGGATCCGGCTCCCAATACGCAGTATTTT,CASSLEDPAPNTQYF
many,TRBJ1-1,TRBV12-5,TRBD1,TGTGCTAGTGCTTTCGGGACAGGGAACACTGAAGCTTTCTTT,CASAFGTGNTEAFF
NA,TRBJ2-1,TRBV4-3,TRBD2,TGCGCCAGCAGCCAAGATGCGGGCGGGAGGGCCGGCAATGAGCAGTTCTTC,CASSQDAGGRAGNEQFF